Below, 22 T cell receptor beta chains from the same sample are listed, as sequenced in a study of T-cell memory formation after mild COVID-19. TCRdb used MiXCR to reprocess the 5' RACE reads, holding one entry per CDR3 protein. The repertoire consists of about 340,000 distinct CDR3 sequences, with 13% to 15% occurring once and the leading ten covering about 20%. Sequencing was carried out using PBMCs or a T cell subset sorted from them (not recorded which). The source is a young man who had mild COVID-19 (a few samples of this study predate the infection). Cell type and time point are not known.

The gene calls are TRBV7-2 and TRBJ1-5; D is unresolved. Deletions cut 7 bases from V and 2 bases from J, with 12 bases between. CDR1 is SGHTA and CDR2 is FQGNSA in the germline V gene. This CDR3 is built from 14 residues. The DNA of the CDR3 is TGTGCCAGCAATCAAGGAGGAGGCAATCAGCCCCAGCATTTT. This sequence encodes CASNQGGGNQPQHF. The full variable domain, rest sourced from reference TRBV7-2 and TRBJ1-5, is GAGVSQSPSNKVTEKGKDVELRCDPISGHTALYWYRQSLGQGLEFLIYFQGNSAPDKSGLPSDRFSAERTGGSVSTLTIQRTQQEDSAVYLCASNQGGGNQPQHFGDGTRLSIL.

DNA of the CDR3: TGTGCCAGCAGTGAGGGCAGGGCTGTATATGGCTACACCTTC. This sequence encodes CASSEGRAVYGYTF. The chain is built from TRBV2 and TRBJ1-2; the D gene is possibly TRBD1 (5 bases). Germline V gene lookup returns CDR1 SNHLY and CDR2 FYNNEI. The CDR3 consists of 14 residues. Trimming took 3 bases from V and 5 from J, leaving 13 bases between them.

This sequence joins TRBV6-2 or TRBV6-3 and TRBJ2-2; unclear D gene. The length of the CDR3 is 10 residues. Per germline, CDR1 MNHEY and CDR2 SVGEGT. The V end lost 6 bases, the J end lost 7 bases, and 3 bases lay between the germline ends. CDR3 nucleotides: TGTGCCAGCAGAGACGGGGAGCTGTTTTTT. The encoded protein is CASRDGELFF.

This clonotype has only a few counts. CDR3 residues: CASSFARLAGSVDTQYF. The DNA of the CDR3 is TGTGCCAGCAGCTTCGCTAGACTAGCGGGGTCGGTAGATACGCAGTATTTT. The genes are TRBV7-9 and TRBJ2-3; 11 bases agree with TRBD2. This CDR3 is 17 amino acids long. Germline CDR1 is SEHNR and CDR2 is FQNEAQ (reference sequence). J gave up 5 bases and V 3 bases, and 10 bases lay outside the gene matches.

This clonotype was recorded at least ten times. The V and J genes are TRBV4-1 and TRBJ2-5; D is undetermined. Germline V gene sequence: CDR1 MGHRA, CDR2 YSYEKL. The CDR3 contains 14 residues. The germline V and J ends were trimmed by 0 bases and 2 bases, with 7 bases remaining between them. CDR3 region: CASSQDSDQETQYF. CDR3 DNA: TGCGCCAGCAGCCAAGACTCGGATCAAGAGACCCAGTACTTC.

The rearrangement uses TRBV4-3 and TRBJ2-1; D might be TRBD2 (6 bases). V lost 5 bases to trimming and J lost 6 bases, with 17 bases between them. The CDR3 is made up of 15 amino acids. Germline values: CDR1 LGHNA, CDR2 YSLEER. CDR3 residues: CASSTGPTSINEQFF. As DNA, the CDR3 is TGCGCCAGCAGCACTGGCCCAACTAGCATCAATGAGCAGTTCTTC.

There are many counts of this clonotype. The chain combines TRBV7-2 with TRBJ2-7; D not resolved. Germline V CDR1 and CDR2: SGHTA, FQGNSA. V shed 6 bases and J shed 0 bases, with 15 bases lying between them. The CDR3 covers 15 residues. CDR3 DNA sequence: TGTGCCAGCAGTCCGGACGGGTTCAGCTCCTACGAGCAGTACTTC. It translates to CASSPDGFSSYEQYF. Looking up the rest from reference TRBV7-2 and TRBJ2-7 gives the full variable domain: GAGVSQSPSNKVTEKGKDVELRCDPISGHTALYWYRQSLGQGLEFLIYFQGNSAPDKSGLPSDRFSAERTGGSVSTLTIQRTQQEDSAVYLCASSPDGFSSYEQYFGPGTRLTVT.

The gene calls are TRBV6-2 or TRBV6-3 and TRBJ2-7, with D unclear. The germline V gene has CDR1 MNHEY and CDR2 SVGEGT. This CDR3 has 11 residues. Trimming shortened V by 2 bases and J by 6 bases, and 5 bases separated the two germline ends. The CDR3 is CASSYMREQYF. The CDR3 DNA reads TGTGCCAGCAGTTACATGCGCGAGCAGTACTTC.

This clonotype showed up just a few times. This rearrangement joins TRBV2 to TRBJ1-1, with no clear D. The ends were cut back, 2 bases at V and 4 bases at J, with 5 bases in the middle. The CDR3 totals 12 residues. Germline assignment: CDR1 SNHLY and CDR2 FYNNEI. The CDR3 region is CASSEYGTEAFF. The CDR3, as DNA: TGTGCCAGCAGTGAATACGGCACTGAAGCTTTCTTT.

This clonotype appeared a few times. The CDR3 is CASSQDGTQYQETQYF. Here the CDR3 DNA reads TGTGCCAGCAGCCAAGATGGGACACAGTACCAAGAGACCCAGTACTTC. This chain links TRBV3-1 with TRBJ2-5, with TRBD1 as a possible D gene (6 bases). Per the germline V gene, CDR1 is LGHDT and CDR2 is YNNKEL (reference sequence). The CDR3 is 16 residues long. Trimming took off 0 bases at V and 0 bases at J, with 11 bases between the two ends.

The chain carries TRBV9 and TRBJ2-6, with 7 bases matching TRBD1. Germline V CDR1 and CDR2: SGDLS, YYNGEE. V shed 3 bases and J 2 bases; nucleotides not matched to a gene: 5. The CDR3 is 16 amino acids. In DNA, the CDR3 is TGTGCCAGCAGCGACAGGGGTGCAGCTGGGGCCAACGTCCTGACTTTC. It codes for CASSDRGAAGANVLTF.

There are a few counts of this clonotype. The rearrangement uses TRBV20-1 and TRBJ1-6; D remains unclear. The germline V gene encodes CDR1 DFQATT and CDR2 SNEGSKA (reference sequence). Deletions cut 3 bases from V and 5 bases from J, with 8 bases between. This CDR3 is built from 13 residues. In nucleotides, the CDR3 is TGCAGTGCTAGGGAGTCAAATAATTCACCCCTCCACTTT. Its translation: CSARESNNSPLHF.

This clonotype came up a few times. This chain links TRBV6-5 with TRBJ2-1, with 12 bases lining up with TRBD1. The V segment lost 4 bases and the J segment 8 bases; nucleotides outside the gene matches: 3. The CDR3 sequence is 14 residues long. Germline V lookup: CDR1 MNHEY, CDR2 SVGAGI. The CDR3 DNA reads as TGTGCCAGCAGTTCGGGACAGGGGGCCGATGAGCAGTTCTTC. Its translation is CASSSGQGADEQFF.

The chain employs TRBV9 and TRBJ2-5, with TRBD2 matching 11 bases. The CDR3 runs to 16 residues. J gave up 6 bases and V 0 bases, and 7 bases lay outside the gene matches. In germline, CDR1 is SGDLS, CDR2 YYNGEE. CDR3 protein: CASSVDSSGGRKTQYF. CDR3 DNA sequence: TGTGCCAGCAGCGTAGACTCTAGCGGGGGGCGGAAGACCCAGTACTTC.

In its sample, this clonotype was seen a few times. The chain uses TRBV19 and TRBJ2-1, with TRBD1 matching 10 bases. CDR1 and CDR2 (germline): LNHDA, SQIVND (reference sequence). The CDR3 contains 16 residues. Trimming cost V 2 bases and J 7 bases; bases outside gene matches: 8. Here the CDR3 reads CASSIWTGGAGNEQFF. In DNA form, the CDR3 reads TGTGCCAGTAGTATATGGACAGGGGGTGCGGGGAATGAGCAGTTCTTC. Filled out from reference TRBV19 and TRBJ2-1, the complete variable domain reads DGGITQSPKYLFRKEGQNVTLSCEQNLNHDAMYWYRQDPGQGLRLIYYSQIVNDFQKGDIAEGYSVSREKKESFPLTVTSAQKNPTAFYLCASSIWTGGAGNEQFFGPGTRLTVL.

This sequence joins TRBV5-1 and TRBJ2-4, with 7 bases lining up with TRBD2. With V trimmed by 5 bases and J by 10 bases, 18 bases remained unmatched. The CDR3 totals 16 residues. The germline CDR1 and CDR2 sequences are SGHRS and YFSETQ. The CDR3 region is CASSPNPGTTDTIQYF. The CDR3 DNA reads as TGCGCCAGCAGTCCAAACCCCGGGACTACGGACACAATTCAGTACTTC.

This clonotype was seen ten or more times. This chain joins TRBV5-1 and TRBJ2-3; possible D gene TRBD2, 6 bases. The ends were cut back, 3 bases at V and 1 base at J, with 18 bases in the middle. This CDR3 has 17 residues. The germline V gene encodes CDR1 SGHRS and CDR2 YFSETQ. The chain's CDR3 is CASSWGTPAGRTDTQYF. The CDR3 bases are TGCGCCAGCAGCTGGGGGACCCCAGCGGGCCGCACAGATACGCAGTATTTT. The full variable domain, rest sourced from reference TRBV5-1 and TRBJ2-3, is KAGVTQTPRYLIKTRGQQVTLSCSPISGHRSVSWYQQTPGQGLQFLFEYFSETQRNKGNFPGRFSGRQFSNSRSEMNVSTLELGDSALYLCASSWGTPAGRTDTQYFGPGTRLTVL.

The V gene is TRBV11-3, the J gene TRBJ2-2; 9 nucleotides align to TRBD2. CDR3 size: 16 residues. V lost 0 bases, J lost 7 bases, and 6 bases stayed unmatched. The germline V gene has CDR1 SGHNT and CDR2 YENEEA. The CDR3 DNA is TGTGCCAGCAGCTTAGATCGCGGGAGGGCCCACGGGGAGCTGTTTTTT. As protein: CASSLDRGRAHGELFF. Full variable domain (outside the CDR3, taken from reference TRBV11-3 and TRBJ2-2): EAGVVQSPRYKIIEKKQPVAFWCNPISGHNTLYWYLQNLGQGPELLIRYENEEAVDDSQLPKDRFSAERLKGVDSTLKIQPAELGDSAVYLCASSLDRGRAHGELFFGEGSRLTVL.

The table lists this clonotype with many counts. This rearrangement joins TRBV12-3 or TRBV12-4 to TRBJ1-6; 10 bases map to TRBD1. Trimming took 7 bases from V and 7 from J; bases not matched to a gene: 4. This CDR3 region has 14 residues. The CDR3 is CASNLDRGNSPLHF. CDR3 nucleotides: TGTGCCAGCAACTTGGACAGGGGGAATTCACCCCTCCACTTT.

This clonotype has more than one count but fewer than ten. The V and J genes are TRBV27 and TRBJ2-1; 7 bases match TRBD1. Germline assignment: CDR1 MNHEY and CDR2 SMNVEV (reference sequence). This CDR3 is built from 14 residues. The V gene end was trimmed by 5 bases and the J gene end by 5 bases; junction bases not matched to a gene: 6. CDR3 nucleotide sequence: TGTGCCAGCAGTCCCGGACAGGCGAACAATGAGCAGTTCTTC. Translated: CASSPGQANNEQFF.

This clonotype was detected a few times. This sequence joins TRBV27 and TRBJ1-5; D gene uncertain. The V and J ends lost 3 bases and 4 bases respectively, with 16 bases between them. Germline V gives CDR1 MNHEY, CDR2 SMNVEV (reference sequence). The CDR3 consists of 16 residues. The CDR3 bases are TGTGCCAGCAGTTTTTATCCGGGTCAAAGGAATCAGCCCCAGCATTTT. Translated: CASSFYPGQRNQPQHF.

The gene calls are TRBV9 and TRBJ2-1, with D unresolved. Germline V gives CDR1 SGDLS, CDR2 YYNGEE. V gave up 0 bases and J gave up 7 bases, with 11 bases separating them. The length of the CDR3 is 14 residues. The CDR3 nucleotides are TGTGCCAGCAGCGTAGGACTCCCGGCTAATGAGCAGTTCTTC. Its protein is CASSVGLPANEQFF.